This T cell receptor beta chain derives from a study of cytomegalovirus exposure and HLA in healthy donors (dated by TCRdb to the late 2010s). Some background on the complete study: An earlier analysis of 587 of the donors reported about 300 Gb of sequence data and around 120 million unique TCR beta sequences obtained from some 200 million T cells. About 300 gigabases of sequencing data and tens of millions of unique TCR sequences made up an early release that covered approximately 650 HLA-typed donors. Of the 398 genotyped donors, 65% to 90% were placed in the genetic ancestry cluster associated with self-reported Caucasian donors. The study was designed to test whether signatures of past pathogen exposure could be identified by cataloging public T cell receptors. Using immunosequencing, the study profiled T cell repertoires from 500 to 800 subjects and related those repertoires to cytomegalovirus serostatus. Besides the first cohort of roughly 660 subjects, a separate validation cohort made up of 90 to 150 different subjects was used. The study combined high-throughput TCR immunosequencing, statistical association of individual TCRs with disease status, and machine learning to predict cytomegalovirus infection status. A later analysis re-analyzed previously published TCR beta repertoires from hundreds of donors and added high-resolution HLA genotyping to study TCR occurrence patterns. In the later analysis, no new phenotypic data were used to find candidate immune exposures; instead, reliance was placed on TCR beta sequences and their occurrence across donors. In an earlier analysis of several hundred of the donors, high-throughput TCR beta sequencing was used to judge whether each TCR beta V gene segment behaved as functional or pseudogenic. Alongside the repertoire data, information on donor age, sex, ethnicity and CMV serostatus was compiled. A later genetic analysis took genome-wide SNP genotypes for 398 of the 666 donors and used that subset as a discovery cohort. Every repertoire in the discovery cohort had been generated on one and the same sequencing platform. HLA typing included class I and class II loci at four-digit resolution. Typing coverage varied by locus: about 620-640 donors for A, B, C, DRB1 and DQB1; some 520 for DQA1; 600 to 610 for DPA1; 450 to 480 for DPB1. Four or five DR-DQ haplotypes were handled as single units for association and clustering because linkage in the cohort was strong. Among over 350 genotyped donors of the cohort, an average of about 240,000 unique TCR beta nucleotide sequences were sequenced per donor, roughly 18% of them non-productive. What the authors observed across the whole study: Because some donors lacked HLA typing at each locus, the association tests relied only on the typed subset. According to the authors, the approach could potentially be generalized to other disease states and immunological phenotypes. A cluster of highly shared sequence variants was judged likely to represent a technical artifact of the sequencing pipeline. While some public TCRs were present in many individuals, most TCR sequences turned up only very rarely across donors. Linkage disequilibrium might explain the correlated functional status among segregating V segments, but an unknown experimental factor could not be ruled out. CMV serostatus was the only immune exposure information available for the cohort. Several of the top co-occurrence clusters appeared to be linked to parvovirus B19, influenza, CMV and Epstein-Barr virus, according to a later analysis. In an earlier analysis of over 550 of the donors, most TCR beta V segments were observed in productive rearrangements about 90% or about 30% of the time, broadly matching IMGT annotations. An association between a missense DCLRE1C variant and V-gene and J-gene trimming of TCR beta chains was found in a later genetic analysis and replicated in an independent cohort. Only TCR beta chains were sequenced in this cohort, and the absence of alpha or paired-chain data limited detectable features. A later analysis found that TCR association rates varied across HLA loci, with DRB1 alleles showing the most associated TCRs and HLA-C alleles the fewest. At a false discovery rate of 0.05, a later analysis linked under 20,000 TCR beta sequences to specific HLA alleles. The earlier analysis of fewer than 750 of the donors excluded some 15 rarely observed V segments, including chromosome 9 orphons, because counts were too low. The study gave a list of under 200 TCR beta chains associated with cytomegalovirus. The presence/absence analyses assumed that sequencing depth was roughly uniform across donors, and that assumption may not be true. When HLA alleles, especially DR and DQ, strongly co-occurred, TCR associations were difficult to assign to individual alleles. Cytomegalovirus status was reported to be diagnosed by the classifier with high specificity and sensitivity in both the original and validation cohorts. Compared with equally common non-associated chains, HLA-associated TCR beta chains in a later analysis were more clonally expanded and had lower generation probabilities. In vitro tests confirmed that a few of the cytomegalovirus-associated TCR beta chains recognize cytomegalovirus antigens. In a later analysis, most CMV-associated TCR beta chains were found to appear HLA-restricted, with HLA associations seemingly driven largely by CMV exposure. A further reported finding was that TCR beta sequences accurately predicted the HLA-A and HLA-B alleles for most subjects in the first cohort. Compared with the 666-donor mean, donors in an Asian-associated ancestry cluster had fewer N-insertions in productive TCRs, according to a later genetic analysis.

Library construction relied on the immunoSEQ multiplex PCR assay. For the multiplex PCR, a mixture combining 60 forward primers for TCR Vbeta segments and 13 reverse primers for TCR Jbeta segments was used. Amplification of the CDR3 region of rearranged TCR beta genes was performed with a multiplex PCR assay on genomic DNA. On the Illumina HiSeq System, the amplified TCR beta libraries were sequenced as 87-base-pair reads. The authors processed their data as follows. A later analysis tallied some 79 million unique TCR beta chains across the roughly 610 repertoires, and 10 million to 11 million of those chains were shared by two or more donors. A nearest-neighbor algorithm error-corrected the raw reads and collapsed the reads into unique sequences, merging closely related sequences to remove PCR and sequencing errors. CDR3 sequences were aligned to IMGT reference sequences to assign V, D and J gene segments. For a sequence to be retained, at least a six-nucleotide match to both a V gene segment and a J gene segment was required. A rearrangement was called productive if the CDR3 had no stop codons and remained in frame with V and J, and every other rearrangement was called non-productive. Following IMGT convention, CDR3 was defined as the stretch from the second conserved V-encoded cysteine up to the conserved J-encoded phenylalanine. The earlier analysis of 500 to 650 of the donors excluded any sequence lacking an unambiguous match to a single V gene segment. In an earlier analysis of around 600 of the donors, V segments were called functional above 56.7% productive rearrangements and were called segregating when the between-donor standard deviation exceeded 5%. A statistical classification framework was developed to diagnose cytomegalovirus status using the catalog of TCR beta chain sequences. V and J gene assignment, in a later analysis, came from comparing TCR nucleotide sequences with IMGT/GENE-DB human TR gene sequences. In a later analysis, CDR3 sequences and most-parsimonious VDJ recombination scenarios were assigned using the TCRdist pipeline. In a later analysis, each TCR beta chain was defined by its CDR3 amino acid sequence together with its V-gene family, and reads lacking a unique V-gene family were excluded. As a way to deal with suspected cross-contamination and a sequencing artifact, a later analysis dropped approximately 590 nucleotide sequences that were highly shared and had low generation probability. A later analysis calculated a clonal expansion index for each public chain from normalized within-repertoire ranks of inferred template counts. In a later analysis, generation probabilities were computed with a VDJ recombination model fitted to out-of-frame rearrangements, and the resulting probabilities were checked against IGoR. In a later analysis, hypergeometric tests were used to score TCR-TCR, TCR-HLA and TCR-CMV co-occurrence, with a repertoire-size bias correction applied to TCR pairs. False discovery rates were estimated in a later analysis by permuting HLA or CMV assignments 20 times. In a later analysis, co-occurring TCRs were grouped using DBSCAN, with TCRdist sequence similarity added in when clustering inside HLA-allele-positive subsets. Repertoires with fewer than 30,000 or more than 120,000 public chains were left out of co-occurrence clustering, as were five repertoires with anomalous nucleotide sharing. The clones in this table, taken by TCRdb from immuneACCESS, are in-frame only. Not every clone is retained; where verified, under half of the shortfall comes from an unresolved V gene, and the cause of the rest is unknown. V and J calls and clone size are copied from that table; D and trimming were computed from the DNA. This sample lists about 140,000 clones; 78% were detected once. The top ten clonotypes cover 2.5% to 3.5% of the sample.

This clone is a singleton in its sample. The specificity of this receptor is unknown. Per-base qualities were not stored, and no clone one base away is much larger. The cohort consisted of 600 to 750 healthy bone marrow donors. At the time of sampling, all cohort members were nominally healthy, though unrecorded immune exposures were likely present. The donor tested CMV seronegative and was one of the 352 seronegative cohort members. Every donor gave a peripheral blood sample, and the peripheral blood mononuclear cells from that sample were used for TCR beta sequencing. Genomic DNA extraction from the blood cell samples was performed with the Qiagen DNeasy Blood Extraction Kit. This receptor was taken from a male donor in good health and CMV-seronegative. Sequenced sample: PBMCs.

The nucleotide sequence reads as follows: TGTGCCAGCAACCCAAGGGACAGGGGGCATGATGGCTACACCTTC. Translated, this gives CASNPRDRGHDGYTF. The rearrangement combines TRBV28 with TRBJ1-2; 12 bases in the junction line up with TRBD1. The CDR3 goes from the cysteine to the phenylalanine over 15 residues. The retained sequence is limited to the CDR3, 45 bases, with the frame set at the first base. Trimming removed 7 bases from V and 6 bases from J; the gene matches leave 9 bases unexplained. For CDR1 and CDR2, the germline V gene lists MDHEN and SYDVKM.